One and the same sample provided the 12 T cell receptor beta chains below, sequenced in a study of regulatory T cells in long-lasting Graves disease (dated by TCRdb to the early 2020s). Library preparation employed multiplex PCR. TCRdb lists the instrument as Illumina HiSeq 4000. CDR3 regions were amplified by Arm-PCR with iRepertoire HTBI primers to construct TCR beta libraries. TCRdb reprocessed the public reads (quality trimming at Q25 with fastp, clone calling with MiXCR) and kept in-frame beta chains. Identical CDR3 proteins give one entry, which carries the most common genes and DNA. The sample contains 400,000 to 600,000 distinct CDR3 sequences, about 22% of them found a single time. The top ten clones comprise 6.5% to 9% of the sample. The meaning of the sample's time point label: persistent/refractory GD, antithyroid drugs over 5 years with positive TRAb. RNA was extracted from PBMCs in TRIzol for both TCR sequencing and RNA sequencing.

Sequencing used peripheral blood mononuclear cells (PBMCs), obtained when the disease was refractory, from a patient treated with antithyroid drugs. These receptors were taken from a female donor with Graves disease.

The gene calls are TRBV12-3 or TRBV12-4 and TRBJ2-3; D is undetermined. V gave up 6 bases and J gave up 2 bases, with 9 bases separating them. This CDR3 contains 13 residues. CDR3 DNA: TGTGCCAGCAGGGACGGAAACACAGATACGCAGTATTTT. Translated: CASRDGNTDTQYF.

Written as DNA, the CDR3 is TGCAGTGCTAGGTTGTTTCAGGCCACAGAGACCCAGTACTTC. Encoded protein: CSARLFQATETQYF. The rearrangement links TRBV20-1 to TRBJ2-5; no clear D gene. The CDR3 spans 14 residues. Germline values: CDR1 DFQATT, CDR2 SNEGSKA (reference sequence). Trimming took 3 bases from V and 4 from J, leaving 15 bases between them.

This clonotype was picked up many times. The chain links TRBV11-2 to TRBJ1-6; 9 bases are shared with TRBD1. The junction had 10 bases not matched to a gene; V was cut back by 5 bases and J by 8 bases. The CDR3 is 16 amino acids. CDR1 SGHAT and CDR2 FQNNGV come from the germline V gene. CDR3 nucleotide sequence: TGTGCCAGCAGCCAGTGGGACAGGGCCCGACATTCACCCCTCCACTTT. It is translated as CASSQWDRARHSPLHF. The full variable domain, in which reference TRBV11-2 and TRBJ1-6 provide the parts outside the CDR3, is EAGVAQSPRYKIIEKRQSVAFWCNPISGHATLYWYQQILGQGPKLLIQFQNNGVVDDSQLPKDRFSAERLKGVDSTLKIQPAKLEDSAVYLCASSQWDRARHSPLHFGNGTRLTVT.

The count of this clonotype is one. This sequence joins TRBV29-1 and TRBJ1-2; D perhaps matches TRBD1 (5 bases). CDR1 and CDR2 (germline): SQVTM, ANQGSEA. This CDR3 comprises 13 residues. Trimming cost V 7 bases and J 2 bases, with 14 bases left between them. In DNA, the CDR3 is TGCAGCGCCGGGACTCGACTAAACTATGGCTACACCTTC. Translating it yields CSAGTRLNYGYTF.

This clonotype was counted a few times. V and J are TRBV12-3 or TRBV12-4 and TRBJ1-4; D is perhaps TRBD1 (6 bases). Trimming pared 8 bases from V and 7 bases from J, leaving 17 bases between. CDR3 length: 14 amino acids. The CDR3 region is CASRMIRGGEKLFF. The CDR3 coding sequence is TGTGCCAGCCGCATGATCAGGGGCGGTGAAAAACTGTTTTTT.

In its sample, this clonotype was seen many times. This rearrangement joins TRBV11-1 to TRBJ2-7; 8 bases align to TRBD2. CDR3 size: 14 residues. CDR1 is SGHAT, CDR2 FQDESV, per germline (reference sequence). J was trimmed by 2 bases and V by 2 bases; bases with no gene match: 2. CDR3 sequence reads: CASSLREGAYEQYF. DNA for the CDR3: TGTGCCAGCAGCTTACGGGAGGGAGCCTACGAGCAGTACTTC. The variable domain in full, completed from reference TRBV11-1 and TRBJ2-7, reads EAEVAQSPRYKITEKSQAVAFWCDPISGHATLYWYRQILGQGPELLVQFQDESVVDDSQLPKDRFSAERLKGVDSTLKIQPAELGDSAMYLCASSLREGAYEQYFGPGTRLTVT.

This clonotype has more than one count but fewer than ten. The gene calls are TRBV10-3 and TRBJ1-4; D remains unclear. The germline V gene encodes CDR1 ENHRY and CDR2 SYGVKD. The CDR3 is 13 residues long. With 3 bases removed from V and 4 bases from J, the gap between germline ends came to 6 bases. CDR3 DNA sequence: TGTGCCATCAGTGATGAGGTTAATGAAAAACTGTTTTTT. Residues: CAISDEVNEKLFF.

This clonotype was counted a single time. This could be a read error, since a much larger clone is one nucleotide away. Likely a read error: the CDR3 ends without its conserved phenylalanine or tryptophan. J is TRBJ1-2 and V is TRBV5-1, with TRBD1 identical over 7 bases. The CDR3 sequence is 16 residues long. Germline V lookup: CDR1 SGHRS, CDR2 YFSETQ. Losses at the gene ends were 0 bases for V and 8 bases for J; bases not matched to a gene: 13. CDR3 nucleotide sequence: TGCGCCAGCAGCTTGGATACTGGCGAAGGGGGCTTGGGCTACACCCTC. This translates into CASSLDTGEGGLGYTL.

This clonotype showed up just a few times. This chain joins TRBV18 and TRBJ1-1; 8 nucleotides align to TRBD1. V gave up 8 bases and J gave up 3 bases; unmatched junction bases: 5. The CDR3 has 13 residues. The germline CDR1 and CDR2 sequences are KGHSH and LQKENI. The CDR3, as DNA: TGTGCCAGCGCTACAGGGGGAGACACTGAAGCTTTCTTT. Translated: CASATGGDTEAFF.

This clonotype showed up many times. This chain joins TRBV12-3 or TRBV12-4 and TRBJ1-2; 7 bases agree with TRBD1. Unmatched junction bases numbered 6, after V lost 5 bases and J lost 3 bases. This CDR3 has 14 amino acids. CDR3 sequence: CASSRQGFDYGYTF. The CDR3 coding sequence is TGTGCCAGCAGTAGACAGGGATTTGACTATGGCTACACCTTC.

As concerns this clonotype: A junction boundary mismatches the germline segment, possibly from a read error. The genes are TRBV6-1 and TRBJ2-4; the D gene is possibly TRBD1 (5 bases). The V gene's germline CDR1 is MNHNS and CDR2 SASEGT. CDR3 length: 11 residues. CDR3 coding DNA: TGTGCCAGCAGGGACACGGGTGAGCTCAGCTTC. Its translation: CASRDTGELSF.

This clonotype was detected only once. The V and J genes are TRBV14 and TRBJ2-3; D unresolved. Germline V gene sequence: CDR1 SGHDN, CDR2 FVKESK. V dropped 3 bases and J dropped 7 bases, with 11 bases sitting between them. This CDR3 contains 13 residues. Here the CDR3 reads CASSHGRVNTQYF. CDR3 bases: TGTGCCAGCAGCCATGGCCGAGTAAATACGCAGTATTTT.